Below, one TCR beta chain is given with its context. The CDR3 is made up of 15 amino acids. Germline values: CDR1 SEHNR, CDR2 FQNEAQ (reference sequence). The trim removed 5 bases at V and 4 bases at J, leaving 7 bases unmatched. The sample belongs to a study of cytomegalovirus exposure and HLA in healthy donors. Study in general: Earlier findings included more than 95 million unique TCR beta sequences obtained from about 179 million T cells.

With 60 Vbeta and 13 Jbeta primers, the PCR was carried out. Libraries were prepared by immunoSEQ multiplex PCR; TCRdb keeps only in-frame clonotypes and omits some of them. The sample has 160,000 or so clones, over 80% seen once. The chain links TRBV7-9 to TRBJ1-4; 7 nucleotides line up with TRBD1. This receptor was obtained from a young woman in good health and CMV-seronegative. Sequencing input: PBMCs. CDR3 region: CASSPLTGINEKLFF. The CDR3 nucleotides read TGTGCCAGCAGCCCGCTGACAGGGATTAATGAAAAACTGTTTTTT.